Following are 20 T cell receptor beta chains from one sample sequenced in a study of chemoradiotherapy in HPV16-positive cancers. Data came from immunoSEQ multiplex PCR; TCRdb stores just in-frame clones and leaves some out. The sample contains under 14,000 clones, over 70% of which appear only once. This sample was obtained from a patient who underwent chemoradiotherapy. These TCRs come from a human donor with HPV-associated anogenital cancer.

The chain carries TRBV11-3 and TRBJ1-3; D call uncertain. Germline values: CDR1 SGHNT, CDR2 YENEEA. The CDR3 runs 15 residues. The V end lost 3 bases, the J end lost 0 bases, and 9 bases lay between the germline ends. CDR3 in DNA: TGTGCCAGCAGCTTTCCTACCACCTCTGGAAACACCATATATTTT. This codes for CASSFPTTSGNTIYF.

This clone occurred a few times. This sequence joins TRBV2 and TRBJ1-5; TRBD1 might be the D (5 bases). Trimming took 3 bases from V and 5 from J, leaving 8 bases between them. CDR1 and CDR2 from the germline V gene are SNHLY and FYNNEI. The CDR3 is 13 residues long. CDR3 bases: TGTGCCAGCAGTGAGACAGAATATCAGCCCCAGCATTTT. Protein product: CASSETEYQPQHF. The whole variable domain, filled in from reference TRBV2 and TRBJ1-5, reads EPEVTQTPSHQVTQMGQEVILRCVPISNHLYFYWYRQILGQKVEFLVSFYNNEISEKSEIFDDQFSVERPDGSNFTLKIRSTKLEDSAMYFCASSETEYQPQHFGDGTRLSIL.

The chain links TRBV9 to TRBJ2-2, with 9 bases aligning to TRBD2. In germline, CDR1 is SGDLS, CDR2 YYNGEE. V lost 0 bases and J lost 6; bases outside the gene matches: 6. The CDR3 consists of 16 residues. DNA for the CDR3: TGTGCCAGCAGCGTAGCTCTAGCGGGAACGGCCGGGGAGCTGTTTTTT. This translates into CASSVALAGTAGELFF.

This sequence joins TRBV30 and TRBJ1-3, with 7 positions matching TRBD1. The CDR3 runs 14 residues. Germline CDR1 GTSNPN, CDR2 SVGIG (reference sequence). The V segment lost 1 base and the J segment 9 bases; nucleotides outside the gene matches: 9. CDR3 DNA sequence: TGTGCCTGGAGTGCCCGGACAGGCGGGCGCACCATATATTTT. It codes for CAWSARTGGRTIYF.

The V and J genes are TRBV28 and TRBJ1-1; TRBD1 matches at 10 bases. This CDR3 comprises 17 residues. V was pared by 5 bases and J by 2 bases, with 11 bases of the junction left unmatched. Per the germline V gene, CDR1 is MDHEN and CDR2 is SYDVKM. CDR3 region: CASSTSDRGPSNTEAFF. In DNA, the CDR3 is TGTGCCAGCAGTACCTCAGACAGGGGGCCATCAAACACTGAAGCTTTCTTT.

The V and J genes are TRBV2 and TRBJ1-5; TRBD1 is a possible D gene (5 bases). This CDR3 contains 14 residues. Trimming left V 8 bases short and J 2 bases short, with 13 bases between. Germline V gene sequence: CDR1 SNHLY, CDR2 FYNNEI. The CDR3 nucleotides are TGTGCCAGCCTGGGACGGGGAGGCAATCAGCCCCAGCATTTT. Amino acid sequence: CASLGRGGNQPQHF.

In its sample, this clone was seen a few times. This chain links TRBV7-2 with TRBJ2-5; a possible D gene is TRBD2 (6 bases). Germline V gene lookup returns CDR1 SGHTA and CDR2 FQGNSA. The CDR3 loop spans 14 amino acids. V lost 1 base and J 5 bases, leaving 11 bases between the germline ends. The CDR3, as DNA: TGTGCCAGCAGCTTAGATACTAGCCGGGAGACCCAGTACTTC. Protein sequence: CASSLDTSRETQYF. The full variable domain, completed using reference TRBV7-2 and TRBJ2-5, is GAGVSQSPSNKVTEKGKDVELRCDPISGHTALYWYRQSLGQGLEFLIYFQGNSAPDKSGLPSDRFSAERTGGSVSTLTIQRTQQEDSAVYLCASSLDTSRETQYFGPGTRLLVL.

This chain joins TRBV5-1 and TRBJ1-3, with 8 bases that match TRBD1. This CDR3 has 14 amino acids. Unmatched junction bases numbered 7, after V lost 4 bases and J lost 7 bases. Germline V gene data show CDR1 as SGHRS and CDR2 as YFSETQ. CDR3: CASSRLTGDNTIYF. DNA for the CDR3: TGCGCCAGCAGCAGGCTGACAGGGGACAACACCATATATTTT.

The chain couples TRBV28 to TRBJ1-1; maybe TRBD1 (6 bases). Trimming took off 3 bases at V and 6 bases at J, with 14 bases between the two ends. This CDR3 has 14 amino acids. Looked up from germline, CDR1 is MDHEN and CDR2 is SYDVKM. CDR3 bases: TGTGCCAGCAGTTTCCCCCAGGGGTGGCCTGAAGCTTTCTTT. Protein sequence: CASSFPQGWPEAFF.

The CDR3 is CASSTSTANTEAFF. CDR3 nucleotide sequence: TGTGCCAGCAGCACTTCGACAGCGAACACTGAAGCTTTCTTT. This chain joins TRBV6-5 and TRBJ1-1; a weak D match, TRBD1 (5 bases). V shed 6 bases and J shed 1 base, with 12 bases lying between them. CDR3 length: 14 amino acids. The germline CDR1 and CDR2 sequences are MNHEY and SVGAGI.

The chain links TRBV6-5 to TRBJ1-1, with D perhaps matching TRBD1 (5 bases). Germline CDR1 MNHEY, CDR2 SVGAGI. V dropped 7 bases and J dropped 4 bases, with 19 bases sitting between them. The CDR3 spans 15 residues. DNA for the CDR3: TGTGCCAGCAAATCCCTGGGGGAGGGAGGCACTGAAGCTTTCTTT. Protein: CASKSLGEGGTEAFF.

This chain connects TRBV4-3 to TRBJ1-5; perhaps TRBD1 as D (6 bases). The V end lost 0 bases, the J end lost 5 bases, and 14 bases lay between the germline ends. The CDR3 runs 16 residues. The germline V gene encodes CDR1 LGHNA and CDR2 YSLEER. Here the CDR3 DNA reads TGCGCCAGCAGCCAAGATATAGGACAGTCTTATCAGCCCCAGCATTTT. This translates into CASSQDIGQSYQPQHF.

This sequence joins TRBV9 and TRBJ1-1, with D possibly matching TRBD1 (5 bases). CDR3 size: 14 residues. Trimming stripped 0 bases from V and 7 bases from J, with 13 bases between. From germline, CDR1 is SGDLS and CDR2 YYNGEE. The CDR3 nucleotides read TGTGCCAGCAGCGTAGGGGGGATTAGGAGTGAAGCTTTCTTT. Translating it yields CASSVGGIRSEAFF.

The chain couples TRBV10-2 to TRBJ1-2; D gene ambiguous. The CDR3 runs to 14 residues. The V gene lost 2 bases and the J gene lost 0 bases, with 7 bases spanning the gap. Germline V gene sequence: CDR1 WSHSY, CDR2 SAAADI. CDR3 DNA sequence: TGCGCCAGCAGTGAGGTCCGTACTAACTATGGCTACACCTTC. It translates to CASSEVRTNYGYTF.

The chain employs TRBV11-2 and TRBJ2-5; D is perhaps TRBD1 (6 bases). This CDR3 spans 19 amino acids. V gave up 0 bases and J gave up 1 base, with 21 bases separating them. The germline gives CDR1 SGHAT, CDR2 FQNNGV. DNA for the CDR3: TGTGCCAGCAGCTTAGATCGAGAGGGACAAGGGGGATTCCAAGAGACCCAGTACTTC. It is translated as CASSLDREGQGGFQETQYF.

CDR3 bases: TGTGCCAGTAGTACGACAGGGGGGAACACTGAAGCTTTCTTT. It encodes CASSTTGGNTEAFF. The genes are TRBV19 and TRBJ1-1; 9 nucleotides align to TRBD1. With V trimmed by 4 bases and J by 1 base, 1 base remained unmatched. In germline, CDR1 is LNHDA, CDR2 SQIVND (reference sequence). There are 14 residues in the CDR3.

The chain uses TRBV7-6 and TRBJ2-3; D is unresolved. Per germline, CDR1 SGHVS and CDR2 FNYEAQ. The ends were cut back, 0 bases at V and 4 bases at J, with 8 bases in the middle. The CDR3 spans 14 residues. CDR3 nucleotides: TGTGCCAGCAGCTTAGCCCCCGCTGCAGATACGCAGTATTTT. It yields the protein CASSLAPAADTQYF. The full variable domain, with the rest looked up from reference TRBV7-6 and TRBJ2-3, is GAGVSQSPRYKVTKRGQDVALRCDPISGHVSLYWYRQALGQGPEFLTYFNYEAQQDKSGLPNDRFSAERPEGSISTLTIQRTEQRDSAMYRCASSLAPAADTQYFGPGTRLTVL.

The gene calls are TRBV10-3 and TRBJ2-7, with D perhaps matching TRBD1 (6 bases). CDR3 length equals 11 residues. Trimming removed 10 bases at V and 5 bases at J, with 12 bases between. CDR1 and CDR2 from the germline V gene are ENHRY and SYGVKD. CDR3 nucleotides: TGTGCCACCAGGGGTCGGGACGAGCAGTACGTC. Translation: CATRGRDEQYV.

This rearrangement joins TRBV10-2 to TRBJ2-7; maybe TRBD2 (5 bases). Trimming took off 4 bases at V and 3 bases at J, with 16 bases between the two ends. This CDR3 has 15 residues. Looked up from germline, CDR1 is WSHSY and CDR2 is SAAADI. The DNA of the CDR3 is TGCGCCAGCAGTGGAGCCGCGGGCGGACTCTACGAGCAGTACGTC. It is translated as CASSGAAGGLYEQYV.

This chain connects TRBV5-6 to TRBJ2-1; 8 bases map to TRBD1. Germline loops: CDR1 SGHDT, CDR2 YYEEEE. The CDR3 is 15 amino acids. The V and J ends lost 1 base and 8 bases, in that order; junction bases with no gene match: 8. For the CDR3, the DNA is TGTGCCAGCAGCTTGATAGGGACAGGTATTTATGAGCAGTTCTTC. Translated, it gives CASSLIGTGIYEQFF.